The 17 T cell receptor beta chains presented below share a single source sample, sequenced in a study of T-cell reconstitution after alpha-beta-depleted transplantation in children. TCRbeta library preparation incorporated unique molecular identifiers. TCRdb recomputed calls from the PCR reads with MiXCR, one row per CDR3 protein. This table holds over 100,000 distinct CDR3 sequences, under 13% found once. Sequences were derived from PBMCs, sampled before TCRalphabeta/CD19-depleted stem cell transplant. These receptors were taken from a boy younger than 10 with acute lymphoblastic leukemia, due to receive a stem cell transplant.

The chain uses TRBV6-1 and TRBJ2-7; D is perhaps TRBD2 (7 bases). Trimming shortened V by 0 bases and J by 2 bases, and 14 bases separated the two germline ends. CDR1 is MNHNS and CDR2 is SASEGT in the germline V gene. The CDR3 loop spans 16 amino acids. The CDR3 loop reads CASSEAVRGGTYEQYF. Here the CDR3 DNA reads TGTGCCAGCAGTGAAGCCGTAAGGGGGGGAACCTACGAGCAGTACTTC.

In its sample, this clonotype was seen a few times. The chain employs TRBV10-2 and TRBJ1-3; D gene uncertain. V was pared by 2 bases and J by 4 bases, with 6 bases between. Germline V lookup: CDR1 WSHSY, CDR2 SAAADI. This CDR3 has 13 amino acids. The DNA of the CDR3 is TGCGCCAGCAGTGAGCGGCAGGGAAACACCATATATTTT. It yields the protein CASSERQGNTIYF.

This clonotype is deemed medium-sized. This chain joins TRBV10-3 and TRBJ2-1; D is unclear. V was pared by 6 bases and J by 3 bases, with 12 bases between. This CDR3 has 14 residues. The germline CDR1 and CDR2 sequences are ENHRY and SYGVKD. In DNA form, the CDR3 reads TGTGCCATCAGCTCCGGTGGGCTCTACAATGAGCAGTTCTTC. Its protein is CAISSGGLYNEQFF.

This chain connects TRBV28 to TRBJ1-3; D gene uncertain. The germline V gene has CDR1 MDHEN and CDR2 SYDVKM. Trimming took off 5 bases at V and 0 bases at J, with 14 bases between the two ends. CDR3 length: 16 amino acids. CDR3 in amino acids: CASSDRSVTSGNTIYF. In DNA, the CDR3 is TGTGCCAGCAGTGACCGATCCGTCACCTCTGGAAACACCATATATTTT.

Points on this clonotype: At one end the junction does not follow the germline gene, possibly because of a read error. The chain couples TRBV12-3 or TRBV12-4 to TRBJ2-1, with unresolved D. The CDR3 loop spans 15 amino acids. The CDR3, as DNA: TGTGCCAGCAGTTTAGCTGAGAGCTCCGACAATGAGCAGTTCTTC. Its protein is CASSLAESSDNEQFF.

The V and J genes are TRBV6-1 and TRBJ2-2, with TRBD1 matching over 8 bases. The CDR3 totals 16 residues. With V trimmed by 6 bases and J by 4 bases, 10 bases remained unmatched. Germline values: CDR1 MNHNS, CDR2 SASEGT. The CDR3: CASSAQGARGTGELFF. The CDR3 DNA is TGTGCCAGCAGCGCCCAGGGGGCCCGGGGCACCGGGGAGCTGTTTTTT.

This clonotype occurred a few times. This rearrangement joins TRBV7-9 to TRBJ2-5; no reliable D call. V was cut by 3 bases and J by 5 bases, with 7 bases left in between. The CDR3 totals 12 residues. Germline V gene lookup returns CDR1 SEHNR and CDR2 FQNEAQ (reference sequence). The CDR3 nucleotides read TGTGCCAGCAGCTTGAATAGGGAGACCCAGTACTTC. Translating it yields CASSLNRETQYF.

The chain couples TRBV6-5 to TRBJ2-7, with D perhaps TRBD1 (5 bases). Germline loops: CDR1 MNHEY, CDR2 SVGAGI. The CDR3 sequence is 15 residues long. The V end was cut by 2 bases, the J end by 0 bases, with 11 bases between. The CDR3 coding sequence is TGTGCCAGCAGTTACGCCGCCGGACACTCCTACGAGCAGTACTTC. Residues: CASSYAAGHSYEQYF.

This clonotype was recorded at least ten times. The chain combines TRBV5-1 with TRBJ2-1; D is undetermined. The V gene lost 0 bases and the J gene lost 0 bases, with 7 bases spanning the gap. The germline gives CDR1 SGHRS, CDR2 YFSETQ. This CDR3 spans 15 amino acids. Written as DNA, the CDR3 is TGCGCCAGCAGCTTGGAGGAAACCTCCTACAATGAGCAGTTCTTC. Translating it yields CASSLEETSYNEQFF.

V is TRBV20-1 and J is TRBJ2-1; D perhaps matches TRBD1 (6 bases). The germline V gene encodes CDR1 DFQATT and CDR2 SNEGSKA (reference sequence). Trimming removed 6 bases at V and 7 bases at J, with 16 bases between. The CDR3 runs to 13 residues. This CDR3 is CSAQTRGGNEQFF. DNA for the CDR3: TGCAGTGCGCAGACCAGGGGCGGTAATGAGCAGTTCTTC.

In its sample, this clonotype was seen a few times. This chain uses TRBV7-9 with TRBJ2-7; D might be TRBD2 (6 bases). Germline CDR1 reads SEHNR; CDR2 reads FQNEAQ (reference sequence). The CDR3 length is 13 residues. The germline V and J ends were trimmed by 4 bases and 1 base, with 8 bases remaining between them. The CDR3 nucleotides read TGTGCCAGCAGCTCCGGGGGTTCCTACGAGCAGTACTTC. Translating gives CASSSGGSYEQYF.

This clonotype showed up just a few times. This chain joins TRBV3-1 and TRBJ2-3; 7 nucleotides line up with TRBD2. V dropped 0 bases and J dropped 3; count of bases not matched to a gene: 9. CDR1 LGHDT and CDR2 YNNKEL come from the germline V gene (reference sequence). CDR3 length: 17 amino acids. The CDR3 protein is CASSQERAGLVTDTQYF. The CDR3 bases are TGTGCCAGCAGCCAAGAAAGGGCCGGACTAGTAACAGATACGCAGTATTTT.

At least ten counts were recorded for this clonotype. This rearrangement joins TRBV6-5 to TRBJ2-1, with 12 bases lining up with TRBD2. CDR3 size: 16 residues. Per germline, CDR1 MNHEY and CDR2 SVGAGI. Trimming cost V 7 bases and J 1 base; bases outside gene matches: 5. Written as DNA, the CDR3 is TGTGCCAGCACCAGACTAGCGGGAGTGTCCTACAATGAGCAGTTCTTC. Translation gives CASTRLAGVSYNEQFF.

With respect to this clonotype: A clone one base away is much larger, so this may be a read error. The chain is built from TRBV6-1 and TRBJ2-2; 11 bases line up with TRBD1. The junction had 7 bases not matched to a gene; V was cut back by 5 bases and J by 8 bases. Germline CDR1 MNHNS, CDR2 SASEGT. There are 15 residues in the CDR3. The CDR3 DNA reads TGTGCCAGCAGTCATACGGACAGGGGGCAGGGGGAGCTGTTTTTT. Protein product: CASSHTDRGQGELFF.

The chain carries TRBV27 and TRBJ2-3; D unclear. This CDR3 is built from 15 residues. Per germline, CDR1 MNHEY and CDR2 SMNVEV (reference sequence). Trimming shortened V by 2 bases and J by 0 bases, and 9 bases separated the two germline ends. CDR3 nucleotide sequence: TGTGCCAGCAGTTTAGCGGCAGTTAGCACAGATACGCAGTATTTT. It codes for CASSLAAVSTDTQYF.

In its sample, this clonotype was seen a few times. CDR3 region: CASSGGALSGANVLTF. DNA of the CDR3: TGTGCCAGCAGTGGGGGGGCCCTCTCTGGGGCCAACGTCCTGACTTTC. This chain links TRBV27 with TRBJ2-6; D is possibly TRBD2 (7 bases). CDR3 length equals 16 residues. V was cut by 5 bases and J by 0 bases, with 11 bases left in between. Germline assignment: CDR1 MNHEY and CDR2 SMNVEV (reference sequence).

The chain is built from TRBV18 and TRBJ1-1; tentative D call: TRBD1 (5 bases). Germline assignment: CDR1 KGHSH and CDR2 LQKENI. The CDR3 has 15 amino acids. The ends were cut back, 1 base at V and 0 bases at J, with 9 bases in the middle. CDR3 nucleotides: TGTGCCAGCTCACCACAAACAGGATTGAACACTGAAGCTTTCTTT. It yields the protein CASSPQTGLNTEAFF.